The present entry profiles one T cell receptor beta chain with its context. The sample belongs to a study of PD-L1 blockade in urothelial cancer. About the study: Blood analysis took place 3 weeks (second dose) and 6 weeks after treatment start. Blood yielded a median of approximately 130,000 T cells per sample.

Time point of the sample: pretreatment peripheral blood. Produced via immunoSEQ multiplex PCR; TCRdb's table is partial and in-frame only. The data hold tens of thousands of clones, with around four fifths observed a single time. The source of this sequence is a man aged 40-55 years with urothelial cancer. The sample here was PBMCs, taken around atezolizumab (anti-PD-L1) treatment.

CDR3 nucleotides: TGCGCCAGCAGTGCTAGGCAGGGTGATGGCTACACCTTC. Residues: CASSARQGDGYTF. The genes are TRBV10-1 and TRBJ1-2; TRBD1 is a possible D gene (5 bases). The V and J ends lost 4 bases and 6 bases respectively, with 12 bases between them. The CDR3 covers 13 residues. Per the germline V gene, CDR1 is WNHNN and CDR2 is SYGVQD (reference sequence).